This T cell receptor beta chain derives from a study of blood T cells in healthy people across ages. The use of a sample-barcoded 5' primer and a J-beta primer mix characterized a second PCR of roughly 6 to 12 cycles. MiXCR, run by TCRdb on the 5' RACE reads, gives a single entry per CDR3 protein. The sample lists about 1.6 million distinct CDR3 sequences, around 35% occurring once. Germline V gives CDR1 MDHEN, CDR2 SYDVKM. V lost 2 bases and J lost 0, with 8 bases in between. The CDR3 length is 15 residues. The sample was blood. V usage is TRBV28 and J usage is TRBJ1-5; a weak D match, TRBD1 (6 bases). The clonotype comes from a woman younger than 45 in good health. The CDR3 here is CASSLNRASNQPQHF. Written as DNA, the CDR3 is TGTGCCAGCAGTTTAAACAGGGCTAGCAATCAGCCCCAGCATTTT.